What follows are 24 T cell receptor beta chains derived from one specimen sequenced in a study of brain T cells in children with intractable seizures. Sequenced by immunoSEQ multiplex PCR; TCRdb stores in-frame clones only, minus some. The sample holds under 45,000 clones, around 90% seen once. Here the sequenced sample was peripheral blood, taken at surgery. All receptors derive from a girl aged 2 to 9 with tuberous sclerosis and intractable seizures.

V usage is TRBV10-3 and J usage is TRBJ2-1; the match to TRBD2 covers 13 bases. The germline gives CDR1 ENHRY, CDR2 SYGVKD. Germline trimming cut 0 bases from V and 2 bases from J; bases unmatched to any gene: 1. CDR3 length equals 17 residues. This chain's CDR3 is CAISESGTSGAYNEQFF. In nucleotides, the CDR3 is TGTGCCATCAGTGAGTCAGGGACTAGCGGGGCCTACAATGAGCAGTTCTTC.

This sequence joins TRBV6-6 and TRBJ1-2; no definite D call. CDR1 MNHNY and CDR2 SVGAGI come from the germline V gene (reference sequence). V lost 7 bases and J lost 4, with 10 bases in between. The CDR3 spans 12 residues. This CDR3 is CASTNRFYGYTF. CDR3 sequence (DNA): TGTGCCAGCACCAACCGTTTCTATGGCTACACCTTC.

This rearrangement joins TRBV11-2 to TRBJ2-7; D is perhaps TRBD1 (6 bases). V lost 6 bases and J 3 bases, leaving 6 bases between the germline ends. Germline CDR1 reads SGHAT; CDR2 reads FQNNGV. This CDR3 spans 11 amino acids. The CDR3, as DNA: TGTGCCAGCAGACAGGGCTACGAGCAGTACTTC. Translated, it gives CASRQGYEQYF.

CDR3 coding DNA: TGTGCCAGCAGCGTAGGCCCCAACGGTGGAAACACCATATATTTT. It codes for CASSVGPNGGNTIYF. The chain combines TRBV9 with TRBJ1-3; D is ambiguous. The CDR3 is 15 residues long. Per the germline V gene, CDR1 is SGDLS and CDR2 is YYNGEE. Trimming left V 0 bases short and J 3 bases short, with 10 bases between. Variable domain in full (rest from reference TRBV9 and TRBJ1-3): DSGVTQTPKHLITATGQRVTLRCSPRSGDLSVYWYQQSLDQGLQFLIQYYNGEERAKGNILERFSAQQFPDLHSELNLSSLELGDSALYFCASSVGPNGGNTIYFGEGSWLTVV.

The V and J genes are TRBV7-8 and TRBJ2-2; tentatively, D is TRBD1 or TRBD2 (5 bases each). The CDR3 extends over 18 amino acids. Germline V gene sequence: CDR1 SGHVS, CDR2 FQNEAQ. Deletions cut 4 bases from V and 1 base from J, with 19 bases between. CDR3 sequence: CASSSDYSGTGNTGELFF. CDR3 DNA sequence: TGTGCCAGCAGCTCCGATTATTCCGGGACGGGGAACACCGGGGAGCTGTTTTTT.

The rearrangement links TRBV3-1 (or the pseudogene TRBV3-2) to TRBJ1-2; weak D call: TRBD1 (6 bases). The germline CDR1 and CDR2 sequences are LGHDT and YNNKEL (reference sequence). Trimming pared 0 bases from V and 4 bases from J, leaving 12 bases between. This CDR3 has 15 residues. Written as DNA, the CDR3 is TGTGCCAGCAGCCAAGATCCAGGGGAGGTCTATGGCTACACCTTC. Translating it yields CASSQDPGEVYGYTF.

The CDR3 region has the DNA TGTGCCTGGAGTGTAGGCGGGGGGGCCAAGACCCAGTACTTC. It yields the protein CAWSVGGGAKTQYF. This sequence joins TRBV30 and TRBJ2-5, with TRBD2 identical over 9 bases. The germline V gene has CDR1 GTSNPN and CDR2 SVGIG (reference sequence). Losses at the gene ends were 0 bases for V and 6 bases for J; bases not matched to a gene: 5. There are 14 residues in the CDR3.

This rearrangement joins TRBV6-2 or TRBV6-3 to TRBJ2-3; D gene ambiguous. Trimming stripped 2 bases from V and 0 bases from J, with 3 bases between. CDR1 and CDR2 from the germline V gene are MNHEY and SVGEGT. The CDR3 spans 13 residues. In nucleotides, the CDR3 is TGTGCCAGCAGTTACACTAGCACAGATACGCAGTATTTT. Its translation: CASSYTSTDTQYF.

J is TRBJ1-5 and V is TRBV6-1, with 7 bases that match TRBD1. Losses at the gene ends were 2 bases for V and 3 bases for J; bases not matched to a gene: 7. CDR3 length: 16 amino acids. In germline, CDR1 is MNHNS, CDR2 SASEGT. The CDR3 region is CASSERGLALNQPQHF. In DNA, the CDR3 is TGTGCCAGCAGTGAAAGGGGGCTCGCCCTCAATCAGCCCCAGCATTTT.

Here the CDR3 reads CASSIWAGDTEAFF. The CDR3 coding sequence is TGTGCCAGTAGTATATGGGCGGGAGACACTGAAGCTTTCTTT. V gene TRBV19 combines with J gene TRBJ1-1; no clear D gene. Trimming took 2 bases from V and 3 from J, leaving 10 bases between them. The germline V gene has CDR1 LNHDA and CDR2 SQIVND (reference sequence). The CDR3 spans 14 residues.

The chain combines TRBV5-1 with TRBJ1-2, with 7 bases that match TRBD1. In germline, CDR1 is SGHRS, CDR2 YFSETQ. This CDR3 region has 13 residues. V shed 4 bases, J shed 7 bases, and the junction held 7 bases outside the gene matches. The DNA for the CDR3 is TGCGCCAGCAGCGATGGACAGGTCCTTGGCTACACCTTC. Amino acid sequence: CASSDGQVLGYTF.

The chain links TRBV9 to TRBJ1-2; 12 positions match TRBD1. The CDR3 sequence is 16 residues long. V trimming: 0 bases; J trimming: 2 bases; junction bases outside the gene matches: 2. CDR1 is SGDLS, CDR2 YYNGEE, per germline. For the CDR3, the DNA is TGTGCCAGCAGCGTAGCCGGGACAGGGGGCAACTATGGCTACACCTTC. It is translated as CASSVAGTGGNYGYTF.

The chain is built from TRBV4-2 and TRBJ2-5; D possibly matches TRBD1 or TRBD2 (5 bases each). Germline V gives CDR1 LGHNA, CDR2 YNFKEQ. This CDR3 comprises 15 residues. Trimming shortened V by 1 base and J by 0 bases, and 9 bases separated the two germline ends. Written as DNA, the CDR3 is TGTGCCAGCAGCCAAGGGGACCCCGACCAAGAGACCCAGTACTTC. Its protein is CASSQGDPDQETQYF.

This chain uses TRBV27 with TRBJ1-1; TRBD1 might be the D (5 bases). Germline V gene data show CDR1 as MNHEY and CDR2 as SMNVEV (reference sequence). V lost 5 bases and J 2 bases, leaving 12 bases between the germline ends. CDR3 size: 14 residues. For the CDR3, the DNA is TGTGCCAGCAGTCTAACAGGTCCTAACACTGAAGCTTTCTTT. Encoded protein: CASSLTGPNTEAFF.

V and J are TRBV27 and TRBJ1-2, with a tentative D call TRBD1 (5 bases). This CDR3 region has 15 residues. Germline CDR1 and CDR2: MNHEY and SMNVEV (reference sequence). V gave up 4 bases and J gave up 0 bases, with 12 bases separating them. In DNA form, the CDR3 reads TGTGCCAGCAGTTACGGGGGGACCACTAACTATGGCTACACCTTC. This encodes CASSYGGTTNYGYTF.

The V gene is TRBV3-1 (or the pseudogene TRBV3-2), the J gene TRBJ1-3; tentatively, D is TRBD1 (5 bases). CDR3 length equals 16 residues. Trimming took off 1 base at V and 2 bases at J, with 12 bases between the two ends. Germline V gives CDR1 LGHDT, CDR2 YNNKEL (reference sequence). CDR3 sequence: CASSQVNRRTGNTIYF. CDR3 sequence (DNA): TGTGCCAGCAGCCAAGTTAACAGGCGGACTGGAAACACCATATATTTT.

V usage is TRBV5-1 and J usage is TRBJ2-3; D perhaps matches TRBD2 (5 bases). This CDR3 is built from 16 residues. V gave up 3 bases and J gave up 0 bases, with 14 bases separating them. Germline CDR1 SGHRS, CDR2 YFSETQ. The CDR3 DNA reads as TGCGCCAGCAGCTGGAGCGGAGCCCCTAGCACAGATACGCAGTATTTT. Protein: CASSWSGAPSTDTQYF.

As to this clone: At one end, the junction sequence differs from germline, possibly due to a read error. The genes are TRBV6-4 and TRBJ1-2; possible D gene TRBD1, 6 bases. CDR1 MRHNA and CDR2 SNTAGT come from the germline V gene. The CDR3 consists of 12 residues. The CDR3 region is CASSSKQGSHSF. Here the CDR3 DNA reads TGTGCCAGCTCCTCGAAGCAGGGGTCCCATTCCTTC.

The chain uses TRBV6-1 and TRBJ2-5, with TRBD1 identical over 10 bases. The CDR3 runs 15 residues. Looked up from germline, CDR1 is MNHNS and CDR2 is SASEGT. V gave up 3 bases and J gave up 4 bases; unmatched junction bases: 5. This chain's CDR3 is CASSDPDRGVETQYF. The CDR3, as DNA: TGTGCCAGCAGTGATCCGGACAGGGGGGTAGAGACCCAGTACTTC.

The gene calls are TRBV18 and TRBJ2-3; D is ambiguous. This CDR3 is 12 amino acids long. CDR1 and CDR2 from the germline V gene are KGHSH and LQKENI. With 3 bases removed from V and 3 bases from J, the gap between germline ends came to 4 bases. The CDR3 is CASSPWTDTQYF. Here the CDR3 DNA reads TGTGCCAGCTCACCGTGGACAGATACGCAGTATTTT. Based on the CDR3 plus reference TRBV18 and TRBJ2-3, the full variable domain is NAGVMQNPRHLVRRRGQEARLRCSPMKGHSHVYWYRQLPEEGLKFMVYLQKENIIDESGMPKERFSAEFPKEGPSILRIQQVVRGDSAAYFCASSPWTDTQYFGPGTRLTVL.

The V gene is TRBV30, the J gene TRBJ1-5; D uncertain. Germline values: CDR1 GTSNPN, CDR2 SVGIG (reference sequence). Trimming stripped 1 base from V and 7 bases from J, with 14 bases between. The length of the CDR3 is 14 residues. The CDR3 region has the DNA TGTGCCTGGAGTGCCGACCTAATGGGACAGCCCCAGCATTTT. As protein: CAWSADLMGQPQHF.

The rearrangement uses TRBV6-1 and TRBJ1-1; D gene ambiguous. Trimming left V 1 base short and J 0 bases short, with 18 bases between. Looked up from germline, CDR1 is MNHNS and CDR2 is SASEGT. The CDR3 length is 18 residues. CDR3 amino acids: CASSEVPGFAPMNTEAFF. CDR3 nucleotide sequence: TGTGCCAGCAGTGAAGTTCCGGGGTTCGCTCCCATGAACACTGAAGCTTTCTTT.

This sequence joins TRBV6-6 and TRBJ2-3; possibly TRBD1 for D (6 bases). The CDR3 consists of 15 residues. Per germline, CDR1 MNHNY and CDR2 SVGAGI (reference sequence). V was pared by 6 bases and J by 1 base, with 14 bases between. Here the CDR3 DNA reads TGTGCCAGCAGCCAGGGGATCTTGGGCACAGATACGCAGTATTTT. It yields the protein CASSQGILGTDTQYF.

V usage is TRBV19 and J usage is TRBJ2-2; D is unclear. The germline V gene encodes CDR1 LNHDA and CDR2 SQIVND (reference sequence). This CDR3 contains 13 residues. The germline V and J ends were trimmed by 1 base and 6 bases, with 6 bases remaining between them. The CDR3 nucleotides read TGTGCCAGTAGTATAGGAGGTTCCGGGGAGCTGTTTTTT. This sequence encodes CASSIGGSGELFF.